This entry describes one TCR beta chain. Its cognate antigen has yet to be identified. Base qualities were left out, and no much larger clone turns up one base away. Relative to germline, V is missing 5 bases and J is missing 2 bases, with 17 bases of the junction outside any gene match. The CDR3 numbers 19 residues from cysteine through phenylalanine. Only CDR3 DNA remains: 57 bases, in frame from the first base. This specimen comes from a study of blood T cells in healthy people across ages (dated by TCRdb to between 2014 and 2016). With regard to the full study: In model experiments, template switching captured roughly one uniquely barcoded TCR beta cDNA molecule for every two T cells. Donors were grouped into four age groups: young (average roughly 17 years), middle-aged (39), aged (around 60) and long-lived (approximately 82). The study measured age-related changes in TCR beta repertoire diversity using deep sequencing normalized with unique cDNA molecular identifiers. Two additional independent replicas of 1 million unique cDNA reads from the same blood draw were analyzed for two donors (one aged 18 to 30 and one aged 80 or older). To avoid experimental bias, donors of different ages were spread randomly across the sequencing lanes.

The roughly 38 donors, aged about 6 to 90 years, were systemically healthy Caucasian individuals from Russia. Each donor gave 9.5 to 10 milliliters of peripheral blood, drawn into EDTA-treated Vacutainer tubes. Ficoll-Paque density-gradient centrifugation was used to isolate PBMCs, with at least 7 million per sample. Trizol reagent was used to extract total RNA from PBMCs, with at least 6 micrograms per sample. For every donor, an aliquot of PBMCs went through flow cytometry to measure the percentages of naive CD45RAhigh/CD27high T cells. The paper's findings and limits, for the study overall: Because the CMV infection status of the donors was unknown, age-related changes in expanded clonotypes may potentially have been confounded. Compared with the aged group, the long-lived group had more naive CD4+ T cells, fewer expanded clones and increased TCR diversity, suggesting age selection. Observed TCR beta diversity per million T cells fell roughly linearly with age, and a significant reduction was already apparent by age around 44. Estimates of total diversity based on one million sequenced T cells were regarded as lower bounds and as underestimates. Observed TCR beta diversity correlated strongly with the percentage of naive T cells measured by flow cytometry. Bulk unsorted PBMC profiling prevented conclusive comparison of naive and antigen-experienced compartments.

To prepare the library, 5' RACE was applied. Sequencing relied on an Illumina HiSeq 2500. A second PCR of roughly 6 to 12 cycles was run with a J-beta primer mix and a sample-barcoded 5' primer. A template-switch 5' adaptor carrying 12 random nucleotides introduced a unique molecular identifier onto each TCR beta cDNA molecule. At least 3 million CDR3-containing paired-end reads were obtained from each sample. All of the RNA was converted into first-strand cDNA using the Mint cDNA synthesis kit, with a TRBC-specific oligonucleotide serving as the primer. Following uracil-DNA glycosylase treatment, all cDNA underwent a first 18-cycle PCR with the universal primers M1SS and BC2_uni_R. On the authors' methods: For normalization, 1 million high-quality reads, each with a distinct molecular identifier, were randomly selected from each sample. Instead of being binned into consensus sequences, reads with shared molecular identifiers were discarded. MiTCR, set to a Q25 quality threshold and the strictest error-elimination algorithm, was used for CDR3 identification, clonotype clustering and error correction. A nonparametric unseen species model with Euler transformation was used to estimate lower-bound total TCR beta diversity. Using fastp at Q25 and MiXCR, TCRdb reprocessed the public reads and kept productive beta chains. Each entry is one CDR3 protein sequence, shown with its most common DNA and genes. In this record, the V and J calls reflect TCRdb's handling and not the investigators' own analysis. This sample holds about 1.5 million distinct CDR3 sequences; roughly two fifths were observed only once. The top ten hold just over 4% of the sample.

The receptor's source is a young woman in good health. The V gene is TRBV12-3 or TRBV12-4 and the J gene is TRBJ2-3; a stretch of 9 junction bases matches TRBD1. The material sequenced was blood. Read as DNA, the sequence is TGTGCCAGCAGTCCAGCACTCGGACAGGGGATGGGGACCACAGATACGCAGTATTTT. Its coded protein is CASSPALGQGMGTTDTQYF.